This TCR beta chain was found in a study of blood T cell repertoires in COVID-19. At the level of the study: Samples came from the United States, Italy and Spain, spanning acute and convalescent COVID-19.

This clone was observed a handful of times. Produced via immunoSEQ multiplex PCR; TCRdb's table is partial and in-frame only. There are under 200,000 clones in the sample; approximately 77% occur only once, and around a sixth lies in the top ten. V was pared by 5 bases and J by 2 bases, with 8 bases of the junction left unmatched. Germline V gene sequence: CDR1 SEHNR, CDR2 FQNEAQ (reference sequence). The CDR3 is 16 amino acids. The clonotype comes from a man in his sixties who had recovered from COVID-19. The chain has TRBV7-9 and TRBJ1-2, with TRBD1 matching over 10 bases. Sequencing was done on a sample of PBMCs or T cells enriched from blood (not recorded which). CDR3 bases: TGTGCCAGCAGCCCTACTACGGGACAGGGGAACTATGGCTACACCTTC. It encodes CASSPTTGQGNYGYTF.